The present TCR beta chain was sequenced within a study of graft-versus-host responses after intestinal transplantation. Study-level results: Within the allografts of patients who had graft-donor T cell macrochimerism, graft-versus-host to host-versus-graft clonal ratios were high. Recipient marrow contained GvH clones, some of which appeared first in ileum or blood.

The method was immunoSEQ multiplex PCR; TCRdb's version includes in-frame clones alone and lacks a portion of them. Of 9,000 to 10,000 clones listed, around 26% are singletons. This clone was seen only a few times. Each mixed lymphocyte reaction held around 200,000 CFSE-labeled responders and around 200,000 irradiated violet-dye-labeled stimulators. The reaction was completed, and proliferating CFSE-low CD3+CD4+ and CD3+CD8+ responders were then sorted. Germline assignment: CDR1 SGDLS and CDR2 YYNGEE. The CDR3 runs to 16 residues. With V trimmed by 3 bases and J by 4 bases, 3 bases remained unmatched.

The chain employs TRBV9 and TRBJ2-2; 13 nucleotides match TRBD2. The clonotype was recovered from a human patient who received an intestinal transplant. The specimen was alloreactive CD8+ T cells from a mixed lymphocyte reaction culture, collected before intestinal transplant. Subset in this sample: CFSE-low proliferating T cells sorted from approximately 6-day pre-transplant mixed lymphocyte reaction (GvH or HvG direction). The CDR3 loop is CASSGLAGGGTGELFF. CDR3 bases: TGTGCCAGCAGCGGACTAGCGGGGGGAGGCACCGGGGAGCTGTTTTTT.